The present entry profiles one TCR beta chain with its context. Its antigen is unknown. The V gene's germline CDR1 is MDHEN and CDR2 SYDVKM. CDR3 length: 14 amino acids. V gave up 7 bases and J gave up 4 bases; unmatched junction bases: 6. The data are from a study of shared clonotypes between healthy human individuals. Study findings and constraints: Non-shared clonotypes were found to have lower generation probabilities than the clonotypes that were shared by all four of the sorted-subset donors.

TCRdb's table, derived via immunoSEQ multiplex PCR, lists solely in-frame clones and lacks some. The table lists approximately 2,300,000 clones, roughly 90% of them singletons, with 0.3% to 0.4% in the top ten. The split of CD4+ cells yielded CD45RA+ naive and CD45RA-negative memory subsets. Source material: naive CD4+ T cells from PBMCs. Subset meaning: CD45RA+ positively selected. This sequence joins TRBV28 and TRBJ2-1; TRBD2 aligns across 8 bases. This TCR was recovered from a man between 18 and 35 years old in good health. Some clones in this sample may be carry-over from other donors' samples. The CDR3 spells CASKPSGGYNEQFF. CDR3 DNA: TGTGCCAGCAAGCCGAGCGGGGGTTACAATGAGCAGTTCTTC.